This is a list of T cell receptor beta chains from one sample in a study of naive and memory T cell subsets. TCRdb ran MiXCR on the UMI-ligation and nested PCR reads and lists one entry per CDR3 protein. The profile shows 37,000 or so distinct CDR3 sequences, approximately 11% of them singletons. Sequenced here: skin, sampled from a tuberculin skin test site. The receptors were gathered from an adult in good health. The CDR3 runs from the conserved cysteine through the conserved F or W. A D gene is named only where the DNA matches it firmly. For some rows the clone size is stated as once, few or many, or as a class when expanded; others skip it.

clone_size j_call v_call d_call cdr3_nt cdr3_aa
few TRBJ2-1 TRBV7-9 TRBD2 TGTGCCAGTAACGGGGGGAGGACCTACAATGAGCAGTTCTTC CASNGGRTYNEQFF
NA TRBJ2-3 TRBV2 NA TGTGCCAGCAGTGCCCAGCGGGTCACCACAGATACGCAGTATTTT CASSAQRVTTDTQYF
many TRBJ2-1 TRBV20-1 TRBD2 TGCAGTGCTAGAGATCATAGCGGGGGGGCCTACAATGAGCAGTTCTTC CSARDHSGGAYNEQFF
NA TRBJ2-7 TRBV6-5 TRBD1 TGTGCCAGCAGTGATTCCGGGACAGCCTCCTACGAGCAGTACTTC CASSDSGTASYEQYF
many TRBJ2-3 TRBV5-1 NA TGCGCCAGCAGCGTCCGGGCCGCATCTAGCACAGATACGCAGTATTTT CASSVRAASSTDTQYF
few TRBJ2-1 TRBV11-2 TRBD1 TGTGCCAGCAGCCCCGGGACAGGAGTCCCGTTCTACAATGAGCAGTTCTTC CASSPGTGVPFYNEQFF
many TRBJ2-7 TRBV20-1 NA TGCAGTGCTCAAGACGGCAGCTCCTACGAGCAGTACTTC CSAQDGSSYEQYF
few TRBJ2-1 TRBV13 TRBD2 TGTGCCAGCAGCTTTACTAGCGGAAACAGATGGTCCTACAATGAGCAGTTCTTC CASSFTSGNRWSYNEQFF
many TRBJ2-7 TRBV28 TRBD1 TGTGCCAGCACCCAACAGGGGGTTCGCTACGAGCAGTACTTC CASTQQGVRYEQYF
few TRBJ1-6 TRBV5-1 NA TGCGCCAGCAGCTTGGATGAGCCCCCGTATTCACCCCTCCACTTT CASSLDEPPYSPLHF
many TRBJ2-2 TRBV29-1 NA TGCAGCGCCGAACAGGGGAACACCGGGGAGCTGTTTTTT CSAEQGNTGELFF
many TRBJ2-4 TRBV15 TRBD1 TGTGCCACCAGCAGAGATCCCCCCAGGGGGAAAGACATTCAGTACTTC CATSRDPPRGKDIQYF
few TRBJ2-5 TRBV6-1 NA TGTGCCAGCAGTGTGCGCCCAGGCCAAGAGACCCAGTACTTC CASSVRPGQETQYF
once TRBJ2-5 TRBV7-8 NA TGTGCCAGCAGCTTTGGCGGCGGGAGAGGGGGGGAGGGTGAGACCCAGTACTTC CASSFGGGRGGEGETQYF
NA TRBJ1-1 TRBV12-3/TRBV12-4 NA TGTGCCAGCAGTTTCAGCAGGGATGGTTTCGGCCCGATAGGGACTGAAGCTTTCTTT CASSFSRDGFGPIGTEAFF
NA TRBJ1-2 TRBV7-9 NA TGTGCCAGCAGCCCCACTGGGGATCGGGCTCTTGGCTACACCTTC CASSPTGDRALGYTF
many TRBJ2-3 TRBV7-9 NA TGTGCCAGCAGCCGGGCGATAGATACGCAGTATTTT CASSRAIDTQYF
many TRBJ1-1 TRBV6-5 TRBD1 TGTGCCAGCAGTTATGCAGGGGGGACCACTGAAGCTTTCTTT CASSYAGGTTEAFF
many TRBJ1-1 TRBV29-1 NA TGCAGCGTTGAAGGGGTTTGGGGGCGATTGAACACTGAAGCTTTCTTT CSVEGVWGRLNTEAFF
NA TRBJ2-5 TRBV12-3/TRBV12-4 NA TGTGCCAGCAGTTTGCTTGGCGGGGAAGAGACCCAGTACTTC CASSLLGGEETQYF
NA TRBJ1-5 TRBV19 TRBD1 TGTGCCAGTAGTATAGGAAAAGTAACAGGGGTGAGCAATCAGCCCCAGCATTTT CASSIGKVTGVSNQPQHF
NA TRBJ2-7 TRBV7-2 TRBD2 TGTGCCAGCAGAAGAGCGGGAGAGCAGTACTTC CASRRAGEQYF
medium-sized TRBJ2-5 TRBV30 TRBD2 TGTGCCTGGAGTCGGCGGGAGAAAGAGACCCAGTACTTC CAWSRREKETQYF
many TRBJ1-1 TRBV12-3/TRBV12-4 TRBD1 TGTGCCAGCAGTCCCGGACAGGGAGGAGCTTTCTTT CASSPGQGGAFF
many TRBJ2-4 TRBV20-1 TRBD2 TGCAGTGCTAGCGGGAGGGCCGGTAGCAAAAACATTCAGTACTTC CSASGRAGSKNIQYF
many TRBJ2-7 TRBV6-6 NA TGTGCCAGCATCCCGCAAGGACGCCGAGCCTACGAGCAGTACTTC CASIPQGRRAYEQYF
few TRBJ2-1 TRBV20-1 NA TGCAGTGCTACCCCTGGGACTTACAATGAGCAGTTCTTC CSATPGTYNEQFF
few TRBJ2-1 TRBV28 TRBD1 TGTGCCAGCAGTCCTGCCCCGGGACAGGGCGGTAGGGAGCAGTTCTTC CASSPAPGQGGREQFF
few TRBJ2-1 TRBV6-2/TRBV6-3 NA TGTGCCAGCAGTTCTCGACTAGGGGGGGATGAGCAGTTCTTC CASSSRLGGDEQFF
few TRBJ1-5 TRBV27 NA TGTGCCAGCAGTTTTCTAGCCGAGAGCAATCAGCCCCAGCATTTT CASSFLAESNQPQHF
many TRBJ2-3 TRBV20-1 NA TGCAGTGCTGGCGGGACTTACTCGCAGTATTTT CSAGGTYSQYF
few TRBJ2-1 TRBV28 NA TGTGCCAGCAGCACGACGGTGAACAATGAGCAGTTCTTC CASSTTVNNEQFF
many TRBJ2-7 TRBV28 TRBD1 TGTGCCAGCAGTCCCCGGACAGGGATAAGCGAGCAGTACTTC CASSPRTGISEQYF
NA TRBJ1-1 TRBV28 NA TGTGCCAGCAGTATGGGCCCAGGGAACACTGAAGCTTTCTTT CASSMGPGNTEAFF
many TRBJ1-6 TRBV7-9 NA TGTGCCAGCAGCTTAGATGGTAGTTCACCCCTCCACTTT CASSLDGSSPLHF
few TRBJ2-3 TRBV25-1 NA TGTGCCAGCAGTCCGACAAACCCAAGGGATACGCAGTATTTT CASSPTNPRDTQYF
few TRBJ2-3 TRBV11-3 TRBD2 TGTACCAGCAGCTTAGATCATCGAGCTCTCGCGGGGGGTCCCAAATATACGCAGTATTTT CTSSLDHRALAGGPKYTQYF
many TRBJ2-5 TRBV29-1 TRBD1 TGCAGCGTCCTCGACCCAGGGGGCCGGGAGACCCAGTACTTC CSVLDPGGRETQYF
few TRBJ1-2 TRBV15 NA TGTGCCACCAGCAGAGATTTGCGGAGGGAGTCTGGCTACACCTTC CATSRDLRRESGYTF
once TRBJ1-1 TRBV20-1 NA TGCAGTGCTAGAGAGGACAAGAACACTGAAGCTTTCTTT CSAREDKNTEAFF
few TRBJ1-2 TRBV20-1 TRBD1 TGCAGTGCTAGTTGGGACAGGGCAAACTATGGCTACACCTTC CSASWDRANYGYTF
many TRBJ2-7 TRBV9 NA TGTGCCAGCAGCCAAGGTGCGGGACCATCCTACGAGCAGTACTTC CASSQGAGPSYEQYF
few TRBJ2-7 TRBV7-9 TRBD2 TGTGCCAGCAGCTTATTTAGCGGGAGTTCCTACGAGCAGTACTTC CASSLFSGSSYEQYF
few TRBJ1-2 TRBV6-2/TRBV6-3 NA TGTGCCAGCAGTCTCAGTTGGGGCTACACCTTC CASSLSWGYTF
NA TRBJ1-5 TRBV12-3/TRBV12-4 NA TGTGCCAGCAGTTTAAGGGACAGCAATCAGCCCCAGCATTTT CASSLRDSNQPQHF
NA TRBJ2-7 TRBV2 TRBD1 TGTGCCAGCAGTCTAAGACAGGGGGAGTTGTACGAGCAGTACTTC CASSLRQGELYEQYF
few TRBJ1-1 TRBV12-3/TRBV12-4 NA TGTGCCAGCCGGCCATTGGAGAACACTGAAGCTTTCTTT CASRPLENTEAFF
NA TRBJ2-1 TRBV24-1 TRBD2 TGTGCCACCAGTGAAGCGGGAGGACGGAGGGGTGAGCAGTTCTTC CATSEAGGRRGEQFF
many TRBJ2-7 TRBV11-2 NA TGTGCCAGCAGCCGAACAGAGACCTACGAGCAGTACTTC CASSRTETYEQYF
many TRBJ1-4 TRBV5-6 NA TGTGCCAGCAGCTCGGGACTCCTGGGGAATGAAAAACTGTTTTTT CASSSGLLGNEKLFF
many TRBJ2-7 TRBV20-1 TRBD2 TGCAGTGCCCGACCCGGGACTAGCTGGGAGCAGTACTTC CSARPGTSWEQYF
few TRBJ2-7 TRBV28 NA TGTGCCAGAGAAGGGGGGTACTACGAGCAGTACTTC CAREGGYYEQYF
once TRBJ1-1 TRBV18 NA TGTGCCACCTCACCAGCCACAGAAGCTTTCTTT CATSPATEAFF
few TRBJ2-2 TRBV7-9 NA TGTGCCAGCAGCCTGAGGCGCGCCGGGGAGCTGTTTTTT CASSLRRAGELFF
few TRBJ2-7 TRBV12-5 TRBD2 TGTGCTAGGACTAATTGCTCCACCGGGACTAGCTCCTACGAGCAGTACTTC CARTNCSTGTSSYEQYF